This TCR beta chain appears in the sequencing data of a study of Graves' ophthalmopathy and Graves' hyperthyroidism. Whole-study findings and limits: Blood samples also showed most expanded thyroid clonotypes exceeding 0.001 frequency.

This clonotype occurred many times. The antigen is undetermined. Between the trimmed V and J ends, which lost 0 bases and 3 bases, there was a span of 6 bases. The CDR3 has 13 amino acids. CDR1 and CDR2 from the germline V gene are LGHNA and YSLEER. RNA transcripts served as template for amplifying TCR beta CDR3 sequences. The authors performed first-round RT-PCR with HTBI primers and then a second-round multiplex PCR. TCRdb re-called the multiplex PCR reads through MiXCR, storing one row per CDR3 protein. The repertoire consists of 900,000 to 1,200,000 distinct CDR3 sequences, with roughly 35% occurring once and the leading ten covering around 10%.

This receptor was identified in an adult man with Graves' hyperthyroidism. Material: peripheral blood or thyroid tissue (not recorded which). The V call is TRBV4-3, the J call TRBJ2-7; D is unclear. The CDR3 spells CASSQDSGYEQYF. The DNA of the CDR3 is TGCGCCAGCAGCCAAGATTCGGGCTACGAGCAGTACTTC.